The rows below give T cell receptor beta chains drawn from one sample of a study of PD-L1 blockade in urothelial cancer. Measured with immunoSEQ multiplex PCR; TCRdb has only the in-frame clones, and not every one. Among roughly 49,000 clones, more than 70% were seen once, and the ten largest hold roughly 22%. The sample was PBMCs, taken around atezolizumab (anti-PD-L1) treatment. All receptors come from a man aged 60 to 75 with urothelial cancer. Both conserved end residues are part of each CDR3. D genes are given only for firm matches. Not every row has a clone size; where given, it reads once, few, many or a size class.

J gene: TRBJ2-2
D gene: TRBD1
V gene: TRBV15
clone size: -
CDR3 DNA: TGTGCCACCAGCAGGGGGGACAGTAAAGGAACCGGGGAGCTGTTTTTT
CDR3 protein: CATSRGDSKGTGELFF

J gene: TRBJ2-1
D gene: TRBD2
V gene: TRBV7-8
clone size: -
CDR3 DNA: TGTGCCAGCAGGATAACTAGCGTTTCATACAATGAGCAGTTCTTC
CDR3 protein: CASRITSVSYNEQFF

J gene: TRBJ2-1
D gene: -
V gene: TRBV14
clone size: once
CDR3 DNA: TGTGCCAGCAGCCAAGTTTCGCGCGGGGAGGAGTTCTTC
CDR3 protein: CASSQVSRGEEFF

J gene: TRBJ2-7
D gene: TRBD2
V gene: TRBV11-2
clone size: -
CDR3 DNA: TGTGCCAGCAGCTTAAACGGGAGGGGTCCTAACGAGCAGTACTTC
CDR3 protein: CASSLNGRGPNEQYF

J gene: TRBJ2-1
D gene: TRBD1
V gene: TRBV5-1
clone size: once
CDR3 DNA: TGCGCCAGCAGCTTGGAGGGACAGGGACTCAATGAGCAGTTCTTC
CDR3 protein: CASSLEGQGLNEQFF

J gene: TRBJ2-1
D gene: -
V gene: TRBV19
clone size: -
CDR3 DNA: TGTGCCAGTAGTATACGATTCGCGACAGGAGAGTACAATGAGCAGTTCTTC
CDR3 protein: CASSIRFATGEYNEQFF

J gene: TRBJ1-2
D gene: -
V gene: TRBV19
clone size: few
CDR3 DNA: TGTGCCAGTAACGCGCCTGGGCCTCCTAATGGCTACACCTTC
CDR3 protein: CASNAPGPPNGYTF

J gene: TRBJ1-2
D gene: TRBD1
V gene: TRBV28
clone size: once
CDR3 DNA: TGTGCCAGCAGTTTATTAAAAGGGGGACAGGCTTCCCCCGGGGGCTATGGCTACACCTTC
CDR3 protein: CASSLLKGGQASPGGYGYTF

J gene: TRBJ2-1
D gene: TRBD2
V gene: TRBV9
clone size: -
CDR3 DNA: TGTGCCAGCAGCGTAGGGCTGAAGACTAGCGGGTTGAGCTCCTACAATGAGCAGTTCTTC
CDR3 protein: CASSVGLKTSGLSSYNEQFF

J gene: TRBJ1-6
D gene: -
V gene: TRBV6-6
clone size: -
CDR3 DNA: TGTGCCAGCAGTTACCAGGAAGAAATAAATTCACCCCTCCACTTT
CDR3 protein: CASSYQEEINSPLHF

J gene: TRBJ2-7
D gene: -
V gene: TRBV19
clone size: -
CDR3 DNA: TGTGCCAGTAGTCGCAGGGTCCCACCCTACGAGCAGTACTTC
CDR3 protein: CASSRRVPPYEQYF

J gene: TRBJ2-7
D gene: TRBD2
V gene: TRBV4-1
clone size: -
CDR3 DNA: TGCGCCAGCAGCCAAAACCCGACTAGCGGGAGCCACGAGCAGTACTTC
CDR3 protein: CASSQNPTSGSHEQYF

J gene: TRBJ1-1
D gene: TRBD1
V gene: TRBV5-4
clone size: -
CDR3 DNA: TGTGCCAGCAGCGCGGGGACAGGGAAGAACACTGAAGCTTTCTTT
CDR3 protein: CASSAGTGKNTEAFF

J gene: TRBJ1-2
D gene: TRBD1
V gene: TRBV30
clone size: once
CDR3 DNA: TGTGCCTGGGAACAGGGGCACTATGGCTACACCTTC
CDR3 protein: CAWEQGHYGYTF

J gene: TRBJ2-7
D gene: -
V gene: TRBV29-1
clone size: -
CDR3 DNA: TGCAGCGTTGATACCACAGCCCACGAGCAGTACTTC
CDR3 protein: CSVDTTAHEQYF

J gene: TRBJ2-1
D gene: -
V gene: TRBV6-6
clone size: -
CDR3 DNA: TGTGCCAGCAGTGCCAACAGGGAACAGTTCTTC
CDR3 protein: CASSANREQFF

J gene: TRBJ1-6
D gene: -
V gene: TRBV10-2
clone size: -
CDR3 DNA: TGCGCCAGCAGCACTGACAGGAAGAGCTCCTATAATTCACCCCTCCACTTT
CDR3 protein: CASSTDRKSSYNSPLHF

J gene: TRBJ2-1
D gene: TRBD2
V gene: TRBV5-1
clone size: -
CDR3 DNA: TGCGCCAGCAGCGTCACTAGCGGATCCTACAATGAGCAGTTCTTC
CDR3 protein: CASSVTSGSYNEQFF

J gene: TRBJ2-7
D gene: -
V gene: TRBV5-4
clone size: -
CDR3 DNA: TGTGCCAGCATCCGACAGGACACCTACGAGCAGTACTTC
CDR3 protein: CASIRQDTYEQYF

J gene: TRBJ2-7
D gene: -
V gene: TRBV7-9
clone size: -
CDR3 DNA: TGTGCCAGCAGTCGCTCAGGGGCAAACTCCTACGAGCAGTACTTC
CDR3 protein: CASSRSGANSYEQYF

J gene: TRBJ2-4
D gene: -
V gene: TRBV11-2
clone size: -
CDR3 DNA: TGTGCCAGCAGCTTAGAGGGACGGGGGGCCAAAAACATTCAGTACTTC
CDR3 protein: CASSLEGRGAKNIQYF

J gene: TRBJ1-1
D gene: -
V gene: TRBV5-1
clone size: -
CDR3 DNA: TGCGCCAGCAGCTTGGCCGGTAGGAGTCTCGGGAACACTGAAGCTTTCTTT
CDR3 protein: CASSLAGRSLGNTEAFF

J gene: TRBJ1-2
D gene: -
V gene: TRBV19
clone size: -
CDR3 DNA: TGTGCCAGTAGTAGACAGGTTAACTATGGCTACACCTTC
CDR3 protein: CASSRQVNYGYTF

J gene: TRBJ2-7
D gene: -
V gene: TRBV4-3
clone size: -
CDR3 DNA: TGCGCCAGCAGCCAACGCCAGGGCGGCGAGCAGTACTTC
CDR3 protein: CASSQRQGGEQYF

J gene: TRBJ1-2
D gene: -
V gene: TRBV4-2
clone size: -
CDR3 DNA: TGTGCCAGCAGCCAAGATGGCGCCCAGACAGTATATGGCTACACCTTC
CDR3 protein: CASSQDGAQTVYGYTF

J gene: TRBJ2-1
D gene: -
V gene: TRBV5-6
clone size: -
CDR3 DNA: TGTGCCAGCAGCCCTGGTCTCTGGGAGAGGCTACGCAATGAGCAGTTCTTC
CDR3 protein: CASSPGLWERLRNEQFF

J gene: TRBJ1-4
D gene: TRBD1
V gene: TRBV5-4
clone size: -
CDR3 DNA: TGTGCCAGCAGCCACCAGATGACAGGGGGCGGTGAAAAACTGTTTTTT
CDR3 protein: CASSHQMTGGGEKLFF

J gene: TRBJ1-4
D gene: -
V gene: TRBV25-1
clone size: -
CDR3 DNA: TGTGCCAGCAGCGCTATCCCGGGGCGGGAGAATGAAAAACTGTTTTTT
CDR3 protein: CASSAIPGRENEKLFF

J gene: TRBJ2-1
D gene: -
V gene: TRBV21-1
clone size: -
CDR3 DNA: TGTGCCAGCAGCAAAGCTTGGCACCCCAATGAGCAGTTCTTC
CDR3 protein: CASSKAWHPNEQFF

J gene: TRBJ2-2
D gene: -
V gene: TRBV9
clone size: -
CDR3 DNA: TGTGCCAGCAGCGTAGACGACAGGAAAACGGGGGAGCTGTTTTTT
CDR3 protein: CASSVDDRKTGELFF

J gene: TRBJ1-6
D gene: -
V gene: TRBV7-2
clone size: -
CDR3 DNA: TGTGCCAGCAGCTTAGAACAATTGTCACCCCTCCACTTT
CDR3 protein: CASSLEQLSPLHF

J gene: TRBJ2-7
D gene: TRBD1
V gene: TRBV7-8
clone size: -
CDR3 DNA: TGTGCCAGCAGCGCTCCGGGACAGGCATACGAGCAGTACTTC
CDR3 protein: CASSAPGQAYEQYF

J gene: TRBJ2-2
D gene: -
V gene: TRBV7-7
clone size: -
CDR3 DNA: TGTGCTAGCAGCTTAGATATGCGGACAGCGAACACCGGGGAGCTGTTTTTT
CDR3 protein: CASSLDMRTANTGELFF

J gene: TRBJ1-2
D gene: TRBD1
V gene: TRBV5-1
clone size: -
CDR3 DNA: TGCGCCAGCAGCACCGACAGGGTCGGCTACACCTTC
CDR3 protein: CASSTDRVGYTF

J gene: TRBJ2-1
D gene: -
V gene: TRBV28
clone size: -
CDR3 DNA: TGTGCCAGCAGTTTTGAGGCTAGCTCCTACAATGAGCAGTTCTTC
CDR3 protein: CASSFEASSYNEQFF

J gene: TRBJ1-3
D gene: TRBD1
V gene: TRBV30
clone size: -
CDR3 DNA: TGTGCCTGGACCCTGGGACAGGGAAAAAACACCATATATTTT
CDR3 protein: CAWTLGQGKNTIYF

J gene: TRBJ2-5
D gene: TRBD1
V gene: TRBV19
clone size: -
CDR3 DNA: TGTGCCAGTAGTATAGGGGACAGTCGAGAGACCCAGTACTTC
CDR3 protein: CASSIGDSRETQYF

J gene: TRBJ1-1
D gene: TRBD1
V gene: TRBV30
clone size: few
CDR3 DNA: TGTGCCTGGGACAGGGAGAACACTGAAGCTTTCTTT
CDR3 protein: CAWDRENTEAFF

J gene: TRBJ1-2
D gene: -
V gene: TRBV14
clone size: -
CDR3 DNA: TGTGCCAGCAGCCAACTGTCCTACTATGGCTACACCTTC
CDR3 protein: CASSQLSYYGYTF

J gene: TRBJ2-7
D gene: -
V gene: TRBV19
clone size: -
CDR3 DNA: TGTGCCAGTAGTATCAGCGTCGGGGAAGTCGGGCAGTACTTC
CDR3 protein: CASSISVGEVGQYF

J gene: TRBJ1-2
D gene: TRBD1
V gene: TRBV29-1
clone size: once
CDR3 DNA: TGCAGCGTTATACAGGGGGCAGATGATGGCTACACCTTC
CDR3 protein: CSVIQGADDGYTF

J gene: TRBJ2-3
D gene: TRBD2
V gene: TRBV27
clone size: -
CDR3 DNA: TGTGCCAGCAGCATCACACGTAGCGGGAGGTTTAACACAGATACGCAGTATTTT
CDR3 protein: CASSITRSGRFNTDTQYF

J gene: TRBJ1-1
D gene: -
V gene: TRBV19
clone size: -
CDR3 DNA: TGTGCCAGTAGATCCCCAGGTACGAACACTGAAGCTTTCTTT
CDR3 protein: CASRSPGTNTEAFF

J gene: TRBJ1-2
D gene: -
V gene: TRBV5-4
clone size: -
CDR3 DNA: TGTGCCAGCAGCTTGGTATTTGGGGCCGGTGGCTACACCTTC
CDR3 protein: CASSLVFGAGGYTF

J gene: TRBJ1-6
D gene: -
V gene: TRBV15
clone size: -
CDR3 DNA: TGTGCCACCAGCAGTTTCGGGCAGGGAAATTCACCCCTCCACTTT
CDR3 protein: CATSSFGQGNSPLHF

J gene: TRBJ1-2
D gene: -
V gene: TRBV19
clone size: -
CDR3 DNA: TGTGCCAGTAGTATCGGGGGGGCGAAAAACTATGGCTACACCTTC
CDR3 protein: CASSIGGAKNYGYTF

J gene: TRBJ1-1
D gene: -
V gene: TRBV5-1
clone size: -
CDR3 DNA: TGCGCCAGCAGCTTGGTGGGGGGAAATAATGAAGCTTTCTTT
CDR3 protein: CASSLVGGNNEAFF

J gene: TRBJ1-6
D gene: -
V gene: TRBV30
clone size: -
CDR3 DNA: TGTGCCTGGACCGTCCCGGGACATTTCTCCTATAATTCACCCCTCCACTTT
CDR3 protein: CAWTVPGHFSYNSPLHF

J gene: TRBJ2-7
D gene: -
V gene: TRBV27
clone size: -
CDR3 DNA: TGTGCCAGCAGTCTTACCCGGGGCAGGCCAGGGGACCACGAGCAGTACTTC
CDR3 protein: CASSLTRGRPGDHEQYF

J gene: TRBJ1-5
D gene: -
V gene: TRBV4-2
clone size: -
CDR3 DNA: TGTGCCAGCAGCCCGTCGGGGACTTCGGGGGGCAATCAGCCCCAGCATTTT
CDR3 protein: CASSPSGTSGGNQPQHF

J gene: TRBJ1-1
D gene: -
V gene: TRBV19
clone size: -
CDR3 DNA: TGTGCCAGTAGTATAGGCGGGGGGCCAACCCCTGAAGCTTTCTTT
CDR3 protein: CASSIGGGPTPEAFF

J gene: TRBJ1-1
D gene: TRBD1
V gene: TRBV7-8
clone size: -
CDR3 DNA: TGTGCCAGCAGCCCGCCGGACAGGGGAGCTTTCTTT
CDR3 protein: CASSPPDRGAFF

J gene: TRBJ2-1
D gene: TRBD2
V gene: TRBV7-8
clone size: -
CDR3 DNA: TGTGCCAGCAGCGTAACTAGCGGGAGGAGGTATGATGAGCAGTTCTTC
CDR3 protein: CASSVTSGRRYDEQFF

J gene: TRBJ1-6
D gene: -
V gene: TRBV7-2
clone size: -
CDR3 DNA: TGTGCCAGCAGCTTAGAGATTCGCGTTTCACCCCTCCACTTT
CDR3 protein: CASSLEIRVSPLHF